The following is a TCR beta chain sequence with its context. This clone has a single count. Its antigen is still unknown. Nothing much larger sits one base from this clone, and base qualities are not available. This sample is part of a study of blood T cell repertoires in COVID-19 (dated by TCRdb to the early 2020s). In terms of the full investigation: The collaborator samples originated in the United States, Italy and Spain and spanned the acute and convalescent phases of COVID-19. The material from the prospective study consisted of cDNA or gDNA derived from T cells, B-cell-depleted T cells, or PBMCs. Subjects who had been exposed to COVID-19, were actively infected with it, or had recovered from it provided the deeply sampled blood TCRbeta repertoires that made up the dataset. The repertoires were released in a freely available public database intended as a resource for research on the immune response to SARS-CoV-2. The samples were drawn from the first 160 participants of the ongoing ImmuneRACE study and from 1,254 subjects provided by 6 global collaborators. The sample metadata nearly always contained a de-identified subject ID, COVID-19 status, age in years and sex. Where HLA class I and class II types were available, the types were taken from metadata supplied by the sample provider, not from assay-based typing. Study-wide conclusions, independent of this receptor: The amount of clinical and demographic metadata varied by source and participant and was provided uncurated.

TCRbeta CDR3 regions were amplified from genomic DNA using the immunoSEQ Assay, a bias-controlled multiplex PCR. Per the original workflow: Nucleated cell counts per sample were estimated from amplification of reference gene primers within the assay. To quantify the absolute abundance of each unique TCRbeta CDR3 rearrangement, sequence reads were collapsed and filtered. For each sample, productive Simpson clonality was calculated as the square root of Simpson's diversity index across productive rearrangements. The table comes from immuneACCESS by way of TCRdb, which keeps in-frame sequences with V and J called. Part of the clones is missing from these tables; in studies checked, under half for an unresolved V gene and the rest for unknown reasons. V and J calls and clone size are those listed in that table; D and trimming were worked out from the DNA. Across this sample there are about 260,000 clones, with around 87% seen only once. The ten most abundant clones make up under 3% of the sample.

Enrolling through a virtual design, the prospective study's participants ranged in age from about 18 to 89 years and lived across 24 United States geographic areas. Cohort assignment in the prospective study relied on participant-reported clinical history from a screening survey and a study questionnaire. For ImmuneRACE Cohort 3, a participant was defined as recovered based on two consecutive negative NP/OP PCR tests, clearance by a healthcare professional, or resolution of symptoms. In the prospective study, whole blood, serum and a nasopharyngeal or oropharyngeal swab were collected from each participant by mobile phlebotomists. Participants in the prospective study had the option to provide additional blood draws and questionnaires over a roughly 2-month period. Blood samples from the prospective study were shipped frozen or at room temperature prior to DNA extraction. Including the terminal cysteine and phenylalanine, the CDR3 comprises 15 residues. CDR3 DNA is the only sequence kept; it has 45 bases, read in frame from the first base. The germline V gene (reference sequence) specifies MNHEY as CDR1 and SMNVEV as CDR2. V lost 5 bases and J lost 0 bases; the stretch between them is 8 bases long.

This sequence uses TRBV27 and TRBJ2-6; the D gene cannot be resolved reliably. The sequencing sample was made of PBMCs or T cells enriched from blood (not recorded which). The source of this sequence is a woman aged 18-29 years who had recovered from COVID-19. The bases read TGTGCCAGCAGTATCAGGCGCTCTGGGGCCAACGTCCTGACTTTC. This is translated as CASSIRRSGANVLTF.